Detailed here is one T cell receptor (beta chain). This entry is derived from a study of blood T cell repertoires in COVID-19. In the study overall: COVID-19 samples collected from the United States, Italy and Spain covered acute and convalescent phases.

Data came from immunoSEQ multiplex PCR; TCRdb stores just in-frame clones and leaves some out. The sample records approximately 92,000 clones, 70% to 85% being singletons. Sequencing used peripheral blood. The sequence came from a woman aged 55-69 years in a cohort sampled during active or convalescent COVID-19.

The CDR3 DNA reads as TGTGCCAGCAGGGTAACGGGATCCTATGGCTACACCTTC. Residues: CASRVTGSYGYTF. This sequence joins TRBV12-3 or TRBV12-4 and TRBJ1-2; D call uncertain. The CDR3 runs to 13 residues. V shed 6 bases and J shed 4 bases, with 12 bases lying between them.